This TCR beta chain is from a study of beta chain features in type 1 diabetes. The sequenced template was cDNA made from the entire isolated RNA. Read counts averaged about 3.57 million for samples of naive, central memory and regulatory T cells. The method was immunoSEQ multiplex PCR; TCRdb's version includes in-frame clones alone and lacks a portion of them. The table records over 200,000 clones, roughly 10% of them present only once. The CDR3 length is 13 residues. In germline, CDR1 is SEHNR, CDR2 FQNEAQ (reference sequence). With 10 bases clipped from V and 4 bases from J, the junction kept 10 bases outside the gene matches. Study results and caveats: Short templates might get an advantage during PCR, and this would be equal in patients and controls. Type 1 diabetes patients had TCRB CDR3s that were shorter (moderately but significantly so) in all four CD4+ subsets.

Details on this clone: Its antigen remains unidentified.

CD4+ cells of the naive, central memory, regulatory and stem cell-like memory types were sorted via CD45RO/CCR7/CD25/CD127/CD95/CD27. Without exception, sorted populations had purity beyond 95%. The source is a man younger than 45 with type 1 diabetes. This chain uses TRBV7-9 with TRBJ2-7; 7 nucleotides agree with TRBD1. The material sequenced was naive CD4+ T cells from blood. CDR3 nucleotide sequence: TGTGCCACCGGCGACAGGGTAGGGTACGAGCAGTACTTC. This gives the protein CATGDRVGYEQYF.